The T cell receptor beta chain described here comes from a study of blood T cell repertoires in COVID-19. Study as a whole: COVID-19 samples, acute and convalescent, were from the United States, Italy and Spain. T cells, B-cell-depleted T cells, or PBMCs supplied cDNA or gDNA.

Participants were aged about 18 to 90 years, lived in around 25 US areas, and enrolled virtually. Cohort 3 recovery required two negative PCRs, clearance, or symptom resolution. Trimming pared 3 bases from V and 2 bases from J, leaving 11 bases between. CDR3 size: 14 residues. Germline assignment: CDR1 SGDLS and CDR2 YYNGEE. Profiling relied on immunoSEQ multiplex PCR, and the TCRdb table lists in-frame clones only, not all of them. Of 150,000 to 200,000 clones detected, around 90% appear once; the ten largest clones hold more than 8.5%. The sequencing input was PBMCs or T cells enriched from blood (not recorded which). This TCR was sampled from a woman younger than 30 who had recovered from COVID-19. The chain carries TRBV9 and TRBJ2-5, with D tentatively TRBD2 (6 bases). The CDR3 spells CASSARLGQETQYF. The CDR3 DNA reads as TGTGCCAGCAGCGCCAGACTAGGGCAAGAGACCCAGTACTTC.